What follows are 19 T cell receptor beta chains derived from one specimen sequenced in a study of graft-versus-host responses after intestinal transplantation. Some clones are missing from TCRdb's copy, which holds only in-frame ones; the method was immunoSEQ multiplex PCR. The sample yields approximately 610 clones, 96% seen once. Indicated time point: postoperative day 105 after intestinal transplantation (dayNNNN = postoperative day). This material consisted of bone marrow, taken 105 days after intestinal transplantation. These receptors all stem from a human patient who received an intestinal transplant, so some T cells may come from the graft donor.

The V and J genes are TRBV5-5 and TRBJ1-4; D ambiguous. Germline CDR1 reads SGHKS; CDR2 reads YYEKEE (reference sequence). V lost 0 bases, J lost 4 bases, and 16 bases lay in between. This CDR3 comprises 17 residues. The CDR3 bases are TGTGCCAGCAGCTTGGAGGGAACGGTCCAGGTTAATGAAAAACTGTTTTTT. It specifies CASSLEGTVQVNEKLFF. The full variable domain, rest sourced from reference TRBV5-5 and TRBJ1-4, is DAGVTQSPTHLIKTRGQQVTLRCSPISGHKSVSWYQQVLGQGPQFIFQYYEKEERGRGNFPDRFSARQFPNYSSELNVNALLLGDSALYLCASSLEGTVQVNEKLFFGSGTQLSVL.

Note on this clone: A read error may produce the germline difference seen at one junction end. The genes are TRBV2 and TRBJ1-1, with D tentatively TRBD1 (6 bases). Germline V lookup: CDR1 SNHLY, CDR2 FYNNEI. The CDR3 sequence is 10 residues long. The CDR3 coding sequence is TGCGCCAGGGGACGCACTGAAGCTTTCTTT. Amino acid sequence: CARGRTEAFF.

The chain links TRBV30 to TRBJ2-2; weak D call: TRBD2 (6 bases). CDR3 length equals 15 residues. Trimming removed 5 bases at V and 1 base at J, with 14 bases between. From germline, CDR1 is GTSNPN and CDR2 SVGIG (reference sequence). CDR3 sequence reads: CAWAGIIKNTGELFF. The CDR3 bases are TGTGCCTGGGCGGGGATTATTAAGAACACCGGGGAGCTGTTTTTT.

The genes are TRBV2 and TRBJ2-2; possibly TRBD2 for D (5 bases). Germline values: CDR1 SNHLY, CDR2 FYNNEI. The V end was cut by 9 bases, the J end by 6 bases, with 8 bases between. The CDR3 spans 11 residues. This chain's CDR3 is CARLDAGELFF. In DNA, the CDR3 is TGTGCCAGACTAGACGCCGGGGAGCTGTTTTTT.

This chain uses TRBV9 with TRBJ1-1; D unresolved. Germline CDR1 is SGDLS and CDR2 is YYNGEE. The CDR3 is 11 residues long. V was shortened by 3 bases and J by 6 bases, with 6 bases between the two germline ends. CDR3 in amino acids: CASSAGSEAFF. The CDR3 DNA follows: TGTGCCAGCAGCGCGGGGTCTGAAGCTTTCTTT. Filled out from reference TRBV9 and TRBJ1-1, the complete variable domain reads DSGVTQTPKHLITATGQRVTLRCSPRSGDLSVYWYQQSLDQGLQFLIQYYNGEERAKGNILERFSAQQFPDLHSELNLSSLELGDSALYFCASSAGSEAFFGQGTRLTVV.

For the CDR3, the DNA is TGTGCCAGCAATTATCGGGCCGCGGACACTGAAGCTTTCTTT. Translation gives CASNYRAADTEAFF. The rearrangement uses TRBV5-5 and TRBJ1-1; no clear D. The CDR3 extends over 14 amino acids. V dropped 6 bases and J dropped 3 bases, with 15 bases sitting between them. Looked up from germline, CDR1 is SGHKS and CDR2 is YYEKEE (reference sequence).

In this sample, this clone turned up once. CDR3 amino acids: CARKREKWRYEQYF. The CDR3 region has the DNA TGTGCCAGGAAGCGGGAAAAGTGGCGCTACGAGCAGTACTTC. The chain has TRBV5-8 and TRBJ2-7; 7 bases match TRBD2. Germline CDR1 SGHTS, CDR2 YDEGEE. V lost 8 bases to trimming and J lost 3 bases; unmatched junction nucleotides: 11. The CDR3 contains 14 residues.

The V and J genes are TRBV4-2 and TRBJ2-6; D is uncertain. V lost 1 base and J 4 bases, leaving 5 bases between the germline ends. The CDR3 has 14 amino acids. Germline values: CDR1 LGHNA, CDR2 YNFKEQ. CDR3 protein: CASSQGEGANVLTF. The CDR3 nucleotides read TGTGCCAGCAGCCAAGGAGAAGGGGCCAACGTCCTGACTTTC.

V usage is TRBV9 and J usage is TRBJ2-1; a possible D gene is TRBD2 (7 bases). The CDR3 spans 15 residues. Trimming removed 0 bases from V and 4 bases from J, with 11 bases in between. Germline assignment: CDR1 SGDLS and CDR2 YYNGEE. CDR3 bases: TGTGCCAGCAGCGTAGAGGGGGAGGGTTACAATGAGCAGTTCTTC. Translated: CASSVEGEGYNEQFF. The variable domain in full, completed from reference TRBV9 and TRBJ2-1, reads DSGVTQTPKHLITATGQRVTLRCSPRSGDLSVYWYQQSLDQGLQFLIQYYNGEERAKGNILERFSAQQFPDLHSELNLSSLELGDSALYFCASSVEGEGYNEQFFGPGTRLTVL.

V is TRBV6-5 and J is TRBJ2-4; D unresolved. CDR3 size: 15 residues. Germline assignment: CDR1 MNHEY and CDR2 SVGAGI. Trimming removed 0 bases from V and 0 bases from J, with 6 bases in between. The CDR3 is CASSYSQVAKNIQYF. In DNA, the CDR3 is TGTGCCAGCAGTTACTCGCAGGTAGCCAAAAACATTCAGTACTTC.

The rearrangement uses TRBV5-6 and TRBJ2-3, with TRBD1 as a possible D gene (5 bases). The germline CDR1 and CDR2 sequences are SGHDT and YYEEEE. V lost 0 bases to trimming and J lost 4 bases, with 9 bases between them. The CDR3 totals 14 residues. The CDR3 here is CASSLGQGADTQYF. CDR3 DNA: TGTGCCAGCAGCTTGGGCCAGGGTGCAGATACGCAGTATTTT.

The V gene is TRBV6-4, the J gene TRBJ1-2, with D unclear. The CDR3 has 17 amino acids. From germline, CDR1 is MRHNA and CDR2 SNTAGT. Trimming removed 5 bases from V and 4 bases from J, with 23 bases in between. DNA for the CDR3: TGTGCCAGCAGTCCGCCCTTCCCACACGGAAAGACCTATGGCTACACCTTC. As protein: CASSPPFPHGKTYGYTF.

This clone showed up just a few times. V and J are TRBV5-1 and TRBJ1-2; D ambiguous. The V gene's germline CDR1 is SGHRS and CDR2 YFSETQ. V lost 4 bases and J 8 bases, leaving 15 bases between the germline ends. This CDR3 has 13 residues. The CDR3 loop is CASSPGPLWGYTF. The CDR3 DNA follows: TGCGCCAGCAGCCCTGGGCCCCTATGGGGCTACACCTTC. The full variable domain, with the rest looked up from reference TRBV5-1 and TRBJ1-2, is KAGVTQTPRYLIKTRGQQVTLSCSPISGHRSVSWYQQTPGQGLQFLFEYFSETQRNKGNFPGRFSGRQFSNSRSEMNVSTLELGDSALYLCASSPGPLWGYTFGSGTRLTVV.

The chain carries TRBV6-1 and TRBJ2-7, with 13 bases identical to TRBD2. The germline V gene encodes CDR1 MNHNS and CDR2 SASEGT. After removal of 8 bases from V and 4 bases from J, the junction contained 8 bases not matched to a gene. CDR3 length equals 15 residues. The CDR3 region is CASGGGLAGSYEQYF. In nucleotides, the CDR3 is TGTGCCAGCGGGGGGGGACTAGCGGGATCTTACGAGCAGTACTTC.

The rearrangement joins TRBV4-1 to TRBJ1-2; unclear D gene. Germline CDR1 reads MGHRA; CDR2 reads YSYEKL. The ends were cut back, 6 bases at V and 3 bases at J, with 17 bases in the middle. The CDR3 has 15 amino acids. The CDR3 region is CASSPLIVVHYGYTF. CDR3 DNA sequence: TGCGCCAGCAGTCCCCTAATTGTCGTTCACTATGGCTACACCTTC.

The CDR3 DNA reads as TGTGCCAGCAGCTTAATTGGGACCCCGGGAGAGGAGCAGTTCTTC. Its protein is CASSLIGTPGEEQFF. The V gene is TRBV7-2, the J gene TRBJ2-1, with D tentatively TRBD2 (6 bases). V shed 2 bases and J shed 10 bases, with 18 bases lying between them. The germline gives CDR1 SGHTA, CDR2 FQGNSA. This CDR3 is built from 15 residues.

This clone has just one count. The chain has TRBV7-6 and TRBJ2-3, with 9 bases that match TRBD2. J was trimmed by 1 base and V by 5 bases; bases with no gene match: 22. Germline loops: CDR1 SGHVS, CDR2 FNYEAQ. The CDR3 covers 21 residues. In nucleotides, the CDR3 is TGTGCCAGCAGCCTCCGGGGCGTGCTAGCGGGAACTCAGGGGCGCACAGATACGCAGTATTTT. Protein product: CASSLRGVLAGTQGRTDTQYF.

This clone is a singleton in its sample. The junction and the germline gene differ at one end; a read error may be behind it. The V gene is TRBV5-1, the J gene TRBJ1-5; possible D gene TRBD1, 5 bases. Germline assignment: CDR1 SGHRS and CDR2 YFSETQ. The CDR3 extends over 17 amino acids. The CDR3 spells CASSLGPWTASDQPQHF. The CDR3 DNA reads as TGCGCCAGCAGCCTGGGGCCTTGGACTGCTAGCGATCAGCCCCAGCATTTT.

This chain uses TRBV2 with TRBJ1-2; TRBD1 matches 9 bases. The CDR3 has 15 residues. Germline CDR1 is SNHLY and CDR2 is FYNNEI. V gave up 6 bases and J gave up 0 bases; unmatched junction bases: 5. The CDR3 DNA reads as TGTGCCAGCAGACAGGGGGCCTCCACTAACTATGGCTACACCTTC. As protein: CASRQGASTNYGYTF.